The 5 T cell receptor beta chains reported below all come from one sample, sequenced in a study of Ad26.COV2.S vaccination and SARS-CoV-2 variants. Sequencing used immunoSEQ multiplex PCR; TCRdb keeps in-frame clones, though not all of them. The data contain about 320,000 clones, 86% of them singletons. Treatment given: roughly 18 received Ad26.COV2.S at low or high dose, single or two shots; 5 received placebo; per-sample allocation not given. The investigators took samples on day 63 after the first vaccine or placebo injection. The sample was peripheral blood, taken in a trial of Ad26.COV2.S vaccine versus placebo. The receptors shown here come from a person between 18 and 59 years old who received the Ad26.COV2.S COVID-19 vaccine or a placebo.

CDR3 nucleotides: TGTGCCAGCAGCCAAGATCGTCGACAGTCCTACGAGCAGTACTTC. This encodes CASSQDRRQSYEQYF. V and J are TRBV4-2 and TRBJ2-7, with D perhaps TRBD1 (5 bases). Trimming cost V 0 bases and J 1 base, with 10 bases left between them. The CDR3 is made up of 15 amino acids. Germline V gives CDR1 LGHNA, CDR2 YNFKEQ.

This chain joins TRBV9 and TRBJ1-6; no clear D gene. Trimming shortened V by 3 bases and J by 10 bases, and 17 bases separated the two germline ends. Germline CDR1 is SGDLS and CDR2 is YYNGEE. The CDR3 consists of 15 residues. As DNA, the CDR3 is TGTGCCAGCAGCGCAGACCCCGGCCTGGGGTCACCCCTCCACTTT. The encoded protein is CASSADPGLGSPLHF.

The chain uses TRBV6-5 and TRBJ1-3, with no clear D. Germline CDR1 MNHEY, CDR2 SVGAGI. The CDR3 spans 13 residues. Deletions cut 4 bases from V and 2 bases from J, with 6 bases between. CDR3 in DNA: TGTGCCAGCAGTTCCTCGGCTGGAAACACCATATATTTT. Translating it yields CASSSSAGNTIYF.

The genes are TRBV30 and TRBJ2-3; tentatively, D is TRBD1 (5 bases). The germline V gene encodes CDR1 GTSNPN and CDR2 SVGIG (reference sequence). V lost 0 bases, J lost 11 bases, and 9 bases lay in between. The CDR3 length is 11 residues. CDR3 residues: CAWSVAQGQYF. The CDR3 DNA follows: TGTGCCTGGAGTGTAGCCCAGGGGCAGTATTTT. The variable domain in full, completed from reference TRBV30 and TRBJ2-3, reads SQTIHQWPATLVQPVGSPLSLECTVEGTSNPNLYWYRQAAGRGLQLLFYSVGIGQISSEVPQNLSASRPQDRQFILSSKKLLLSDSGFYLCAWSVAQGQYFGPGTRLTVL.

The CDR3 DNA follows: TGTGCCAGCAGTTACTCGAGAGGTACTAGCACAGATACGCAGTATTTT. It yields the protein CASSYSRGTSTDTQYF. The chain combines TRBV6-5 with TRBJ2-3; the D is unclear. CDR3 length: 16 amino acids. Between the trimmed V and J ends, which lost 0 bases and 0 bases, there was a span of 10 bases. Germline CDR1 is MNHEY and CDR2 is SVGAGI.